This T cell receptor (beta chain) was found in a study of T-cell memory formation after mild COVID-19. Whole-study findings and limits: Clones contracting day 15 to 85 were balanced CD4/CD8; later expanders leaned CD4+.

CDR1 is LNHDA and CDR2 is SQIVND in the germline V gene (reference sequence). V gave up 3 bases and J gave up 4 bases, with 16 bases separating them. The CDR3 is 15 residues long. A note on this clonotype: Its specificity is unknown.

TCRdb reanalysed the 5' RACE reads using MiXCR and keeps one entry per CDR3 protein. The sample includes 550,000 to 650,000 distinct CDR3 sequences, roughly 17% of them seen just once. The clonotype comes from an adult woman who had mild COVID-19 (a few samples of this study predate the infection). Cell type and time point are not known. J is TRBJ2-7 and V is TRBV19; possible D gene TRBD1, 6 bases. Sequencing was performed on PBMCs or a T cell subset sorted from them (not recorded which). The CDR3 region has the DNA TGTGCCAGTAGTATTTCAGTTCGGACAGCTTACGAGCAGTACTTC. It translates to CASSISVRTAYEQYF.